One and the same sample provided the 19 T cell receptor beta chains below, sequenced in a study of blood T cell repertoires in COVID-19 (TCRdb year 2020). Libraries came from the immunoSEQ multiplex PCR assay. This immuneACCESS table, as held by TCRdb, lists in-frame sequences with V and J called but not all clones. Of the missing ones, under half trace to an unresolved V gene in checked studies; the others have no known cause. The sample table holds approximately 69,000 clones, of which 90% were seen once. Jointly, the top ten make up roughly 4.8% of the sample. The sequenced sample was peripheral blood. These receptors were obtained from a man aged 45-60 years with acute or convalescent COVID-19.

DNA of the CDR3: TGTGCCAGTAGCACGGACAGCTTCCCGGTAAAACTGTTTTTT. Translation gives CASSTDSFPVKLFF. This rearrangement joins TRBV19 to TRBJ1-4; D may be TRBD1 (6 bases). The CDR3 is made up of 14 amino acids. V gave up 6 bases and J gave up 10 bases, with 18 bases separating them. Per the germline V gene, CDR1 is LNHDA and CDR2 is SQIVND (reference sequence).

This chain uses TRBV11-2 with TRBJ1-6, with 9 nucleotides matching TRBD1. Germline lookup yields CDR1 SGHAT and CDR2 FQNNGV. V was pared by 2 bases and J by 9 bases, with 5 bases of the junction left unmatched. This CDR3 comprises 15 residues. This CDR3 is CASSLRGQGGSPLHF. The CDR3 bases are TGTGCCAGCAGCTTAAGGGGACAGGGAGGTTCACCCCTCCACTTT.

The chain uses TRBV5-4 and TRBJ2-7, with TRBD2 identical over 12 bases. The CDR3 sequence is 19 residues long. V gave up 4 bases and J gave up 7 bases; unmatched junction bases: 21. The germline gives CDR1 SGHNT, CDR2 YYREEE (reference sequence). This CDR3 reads CASSLSASGRAGDLFEQYF. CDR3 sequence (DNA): TGTGCCAGCAGCCTGAGCGCTAGCGGGAGGGCCGGGGACCTGTTTGAGCAGTACTTC.

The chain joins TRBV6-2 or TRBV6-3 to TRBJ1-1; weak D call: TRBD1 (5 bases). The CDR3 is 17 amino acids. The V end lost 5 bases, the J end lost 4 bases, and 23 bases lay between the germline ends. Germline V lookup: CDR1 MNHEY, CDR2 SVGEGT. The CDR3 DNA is TGTGCCAGCAGTACACGGGGGACTCTTACTGGGAGCACTGAAGCTTTCTTT. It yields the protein CASSTRGTLTGSTEAFF.

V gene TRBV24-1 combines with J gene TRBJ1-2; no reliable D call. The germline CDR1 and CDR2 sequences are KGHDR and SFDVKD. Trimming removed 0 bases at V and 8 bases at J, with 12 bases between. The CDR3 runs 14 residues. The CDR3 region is CATSDLQTGVGYTF. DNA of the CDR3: TGTGCCACCAGTGATTTGCAAACCGGGGTCGGCTACACCTTC.

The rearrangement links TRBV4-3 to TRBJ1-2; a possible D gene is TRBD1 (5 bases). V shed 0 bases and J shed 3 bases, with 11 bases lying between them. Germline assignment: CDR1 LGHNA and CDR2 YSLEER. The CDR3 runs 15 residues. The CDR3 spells CASSQEAGYDYGYTF. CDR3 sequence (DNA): TGCGCCAGCAGCCAAGAGGCAGGGTACGACTATGGCTACACCTTC.

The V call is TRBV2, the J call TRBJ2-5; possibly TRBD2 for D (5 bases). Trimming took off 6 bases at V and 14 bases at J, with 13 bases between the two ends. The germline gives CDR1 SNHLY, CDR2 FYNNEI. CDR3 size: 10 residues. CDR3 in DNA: TGTGCCAGCAGGGAGGAAACTTACTACTTC. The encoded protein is CASREETYYF.

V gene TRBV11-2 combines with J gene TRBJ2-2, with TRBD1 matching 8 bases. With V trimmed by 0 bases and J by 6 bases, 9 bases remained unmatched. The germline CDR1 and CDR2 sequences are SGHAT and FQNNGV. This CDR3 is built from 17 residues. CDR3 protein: CASSLDPGQGTAGELFF. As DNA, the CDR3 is TGTGCCAGCAGCTTAGATCCAGGACAGGGCACGGCCGGGGAGCTGTTTTTT.

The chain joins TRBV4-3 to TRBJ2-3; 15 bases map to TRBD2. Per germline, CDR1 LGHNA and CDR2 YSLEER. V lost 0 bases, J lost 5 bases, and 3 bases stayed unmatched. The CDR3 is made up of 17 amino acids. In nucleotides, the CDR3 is TGCGCCAGCAGCCAAGATTTGGGACTAGCGGGGGGAGATACGCAGTATTTT. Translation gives CASSQDLGLAGGDTQYF.

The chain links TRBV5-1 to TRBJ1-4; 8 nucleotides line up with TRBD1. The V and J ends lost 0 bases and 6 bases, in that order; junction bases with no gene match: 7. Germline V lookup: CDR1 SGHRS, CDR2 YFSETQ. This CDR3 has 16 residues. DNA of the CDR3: TGCGCCAGCAGCTTGGCCCCGTCAGGGGGCGATGAAAAACTGTTTTTT. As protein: CASSLAPSGGDEKLFF.

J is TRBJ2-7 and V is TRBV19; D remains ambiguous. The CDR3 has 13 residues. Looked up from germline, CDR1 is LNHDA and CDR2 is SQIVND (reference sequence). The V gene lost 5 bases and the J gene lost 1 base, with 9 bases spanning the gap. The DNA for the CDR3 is TGTGCCAGTAGTCCGGAGTATTCCTACGAGCAGTACTTC. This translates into CASSPEYSYEQYF.

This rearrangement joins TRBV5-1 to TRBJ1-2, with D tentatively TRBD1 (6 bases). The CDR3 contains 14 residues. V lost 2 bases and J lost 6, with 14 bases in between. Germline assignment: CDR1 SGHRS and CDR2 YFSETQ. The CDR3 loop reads CASSLGGRDNGYTF. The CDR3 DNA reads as TGCGCCAGCAGCTTAGGTGGCAGGGACAATGGCTACACCTTC. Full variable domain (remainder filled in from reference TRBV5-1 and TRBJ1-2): KAGVTQTPRYLIKTRGQQVTLSCSPISGHRSVSWYQQTPGQGLQFLFEYFSETQRNKGNFPGRFSGRQFSNSRSEMNVSTLELGDSALYLCASSLGGRDNGYTFGSGTRLTVV.

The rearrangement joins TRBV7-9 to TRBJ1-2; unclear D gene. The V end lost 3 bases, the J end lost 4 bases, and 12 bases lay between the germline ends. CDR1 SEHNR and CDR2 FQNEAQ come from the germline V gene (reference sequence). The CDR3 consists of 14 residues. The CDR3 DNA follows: TGTGCCAGCAGCTTCAACGTTCGGGGCTATGGCTACACCTTC. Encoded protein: CASSFNVRGYGYTF.

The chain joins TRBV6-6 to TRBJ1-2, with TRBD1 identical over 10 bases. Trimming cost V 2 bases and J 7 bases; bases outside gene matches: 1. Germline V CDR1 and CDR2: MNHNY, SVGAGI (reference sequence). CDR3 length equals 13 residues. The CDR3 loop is CASSYDRGPGYTF. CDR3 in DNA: TGTGCCAGCAGTTACGACAGGGGGCCTGGCTACACCTTC.

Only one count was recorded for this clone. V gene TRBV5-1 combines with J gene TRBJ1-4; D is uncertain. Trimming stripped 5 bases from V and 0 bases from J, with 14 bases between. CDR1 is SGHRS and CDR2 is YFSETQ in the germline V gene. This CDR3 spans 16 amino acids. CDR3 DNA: TGCGCCAGCAGGTTAGGTGGAGGACCAACTAATGAAAAACTGTTTTTT. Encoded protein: CASRLGGGPTNEKLFF.

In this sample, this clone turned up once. The CDR3 here is CASREGGGSYEQYF. The CDR3 DNA is TGTGCCAGCAGGGAGGGAGGCGGCTCCTACGAGCAGTACTTC. V usage is TRBV7-2 and J usage is TRBJ2-7; D is possibly TRBD2 (6 bases). Trimming took 6 bases from V and 0 from J, leaving 12 bases between them. Germline CDR1 is SGHTA and CDR2 is FQGNSA. This CDR3 is built from 14 residues.

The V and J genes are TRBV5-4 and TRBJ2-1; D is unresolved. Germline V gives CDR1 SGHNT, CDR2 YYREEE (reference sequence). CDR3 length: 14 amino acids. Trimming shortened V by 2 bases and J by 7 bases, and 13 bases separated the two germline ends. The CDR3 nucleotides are TGTGCCAGCAGCTTAGCTGATGGAGTGAATGAGCAGTTCTTC. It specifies CASSLADGVNEQFF.

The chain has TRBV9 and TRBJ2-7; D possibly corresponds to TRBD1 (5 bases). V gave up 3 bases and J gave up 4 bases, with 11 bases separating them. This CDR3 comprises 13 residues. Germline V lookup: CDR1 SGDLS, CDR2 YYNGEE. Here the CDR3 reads CASSARDQYEQYF. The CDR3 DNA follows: TGTGCCAGCAGCGCCAGGGATCAATACGAGCAGTACTTC.

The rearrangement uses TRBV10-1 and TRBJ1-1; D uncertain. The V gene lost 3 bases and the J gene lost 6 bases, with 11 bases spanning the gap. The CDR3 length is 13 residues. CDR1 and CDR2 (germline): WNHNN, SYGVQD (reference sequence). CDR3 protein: CASSDQTQPEAFF. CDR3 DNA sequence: TGCGCCAGCAGTGACCAGACTCAACCTGAAGCTTTCTTT.